This TCR beta chain originates from a study of blood T cell repertoires in COVID-19. About the study: Material from acute and convalescent COVID-19 was sourced from the United States, Italy and Spain. The analysed material was cDNA or gDNA that came from T cells, B-cell-depleted T cells, or PBMCs.

Per the original methods: Amplification with reference gene primers provided the estimates of nucleated cell counts. This table comes from immunoSEQ multiplex PCR, and its TCRdb copy is limited to in-frame clones, with some not included. From that table come the V and J calls and clone size; the DNA was used to work out D and trimming. The sample contains about 240,000 clones, approximately 80% of which appear only once. From germline, CDR1 is KGHSY and CDR2 FQNENV. V lost 4 bases and J 1 base, leaving 7 bases between the germline ends. The CDR3 runs to 13 residues. Sequenced sample: peripheral blood. This receptor was taken from a woman aged 55 to 70 with active or convalescent COVID-19. The chain is built from TRBV16 and TRBJ1-1, with D possibly matching TRBD1 (6 bases). CDR3 coding DNA: TGTGCCAGCAGCCGGACAGCGAACACTGAAGCTTTCTTT. Its translation: CASSRTANTEAFF.